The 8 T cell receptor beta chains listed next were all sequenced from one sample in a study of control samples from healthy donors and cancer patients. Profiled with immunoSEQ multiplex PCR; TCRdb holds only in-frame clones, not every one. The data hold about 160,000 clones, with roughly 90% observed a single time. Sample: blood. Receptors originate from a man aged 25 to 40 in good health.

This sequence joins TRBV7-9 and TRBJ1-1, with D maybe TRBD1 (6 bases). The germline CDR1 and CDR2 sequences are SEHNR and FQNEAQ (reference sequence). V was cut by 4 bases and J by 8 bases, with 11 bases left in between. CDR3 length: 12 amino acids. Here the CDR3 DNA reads TGTGCCAGCAGCTCCGACAGGAGGGAAGCTTTCTTT. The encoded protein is CASSSDRREAFF.

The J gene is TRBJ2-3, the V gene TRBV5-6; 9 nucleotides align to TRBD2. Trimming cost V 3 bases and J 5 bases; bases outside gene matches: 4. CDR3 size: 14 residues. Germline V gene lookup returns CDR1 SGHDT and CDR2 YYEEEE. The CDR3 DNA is TGTGCCAGCAGCTCCTTGACTAGCGGAGATACGCAGTATTTT. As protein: CASSSLTSGDTQYF.

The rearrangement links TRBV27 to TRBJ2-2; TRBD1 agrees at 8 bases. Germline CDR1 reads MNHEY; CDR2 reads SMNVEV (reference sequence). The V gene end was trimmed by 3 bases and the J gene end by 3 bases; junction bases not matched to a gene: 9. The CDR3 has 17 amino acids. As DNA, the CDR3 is TGTGCCAGCAGTTTTGAGGGCGGACAGGGCTACACCGGGGAGCTGTTTTTT. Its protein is CASSFEGGQGYTGELFF.

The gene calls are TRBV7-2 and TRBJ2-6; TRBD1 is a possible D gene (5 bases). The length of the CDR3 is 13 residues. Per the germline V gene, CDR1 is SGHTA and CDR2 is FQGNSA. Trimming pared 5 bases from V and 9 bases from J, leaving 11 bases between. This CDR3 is CASSGRALNVLTF. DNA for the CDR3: TGTGCCAGCAGCGGCAGGGCCCTCAACGTCCTGACTTTC.

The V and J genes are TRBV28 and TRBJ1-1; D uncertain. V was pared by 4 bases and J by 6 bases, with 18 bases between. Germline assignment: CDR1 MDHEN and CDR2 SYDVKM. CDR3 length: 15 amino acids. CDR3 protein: CASSSEGPFKPEAFF. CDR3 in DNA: TGTGCCAGCAGTTCTGAGGGCCCCTTCAAACCTGAAGCTTTCTTT.

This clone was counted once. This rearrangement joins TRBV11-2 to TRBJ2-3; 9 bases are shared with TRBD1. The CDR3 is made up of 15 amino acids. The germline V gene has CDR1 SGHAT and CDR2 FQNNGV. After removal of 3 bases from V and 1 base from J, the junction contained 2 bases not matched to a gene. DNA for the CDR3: TGTGCCAGCAGCTTTTACAGGGGGCGCACAGATACGCAGTATTTT. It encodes CASSFYRGRTDTQYF.

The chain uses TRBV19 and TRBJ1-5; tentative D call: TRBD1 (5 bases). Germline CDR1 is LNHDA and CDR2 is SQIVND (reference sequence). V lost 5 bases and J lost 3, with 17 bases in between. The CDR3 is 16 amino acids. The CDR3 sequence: CASSSNTGAFNQPQHF. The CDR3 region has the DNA TGTGCCAGTAGTTCAAACACCGGGGCCTTCAATCAGCCCCAGCATTTT. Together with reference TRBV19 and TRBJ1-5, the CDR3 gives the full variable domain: DGGITQSPKYLFRKEGQNVTLSCEQNLNHDAMYWYRQDPGQGLRLIYYSQIVNDFQKGDIAEGYSVSREKKESFPLTVTSAQKNPTAFYLCASSSNTGAFNQPQHFGDGTRLSIL.

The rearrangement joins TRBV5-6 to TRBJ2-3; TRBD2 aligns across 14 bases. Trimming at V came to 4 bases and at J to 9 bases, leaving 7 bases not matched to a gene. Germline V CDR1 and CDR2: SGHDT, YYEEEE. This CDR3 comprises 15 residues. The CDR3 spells CASSMGLAGVRTQYF. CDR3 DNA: TGTGCCAGCAGCATGGGACTAGCGGGGGTGAGAACGCAGTATTTT.